The 30 T cell receptor beta chains below were found in one sample sequenced in a study of blood T cell repertoires in COVID-19. Sequencing was performed with immunoSEQ multiplex PCR; in TCRdb, only in-frame clones are kept and a portion is missing. There are fewer than 350,000 clones in the sample; roughly 86% occur only once, and more than 7.5% lies in the top ten. Specimen: peripheral blood. The receptors originated from a young man with active or convalescent COVID-19.

This chain connects TRBV6-5 to TRBJ1-5, with 10 positions matching TRBD1. J lost 3 bases, V lost 8 bases, and 7 bases had no gene match. This CDR3 spans 15 amino acids. The germline V gene has CDR1 MNHEY and CDR2 SVGAGI. The DNA of the CDR3 is TGTGCCAGCGGATCCGGGACAGGGGTCAATCAGCCCCAGCATTTT. Its protein is CASGSGTGVNQPQHF.

The chain is built from TRBV6-5 and TRBJ2-1; 15 nucleotides match TRBD2. The V gene's germline CDR1 is MNHEY and CDR2 SVGAGI. The CDR3 has 15 residues. Trimming cost V 7 bases and J 4 bases; bases outside gene matches: 2. The CDR3 protein is CASMGLAGGYNEQFF. The CDR3 DNA is TGTGCCAGCATGGGACTAGCGGGGGGATACAATGAGCAGTTCTTC.

This chain connects TRBV9 to TRBJ2-6; D call uncertain. This CDR3 has 15 amino acids. CDR1 SGDLS and CDR2 YYNGEE come from the germline V gene. Trimming removed 1 base from V and 1 base from J, with 6 bases in between. This CDR3 is CASSVLGSGANVLTF. As DNA, the CDR3 is TGTGCCAGCAGCGTACTCGGTTCTGGGGCCAACGTCCTGACTTTC.

The gene calls are TRBV13 and TRBJ2-6, with TRBD1 as a possible D gene (5 bases). The CDR3 consists of 16 residues. V lost 5 bases and J lost 3, with 14 bases in between. The germline V gene encodes CDR1 PRHDT and CDR2 FYEKMQ (reference sequence). The CDR3 sequence is CASSQISGFGANVLTF. In DNA form, the CDR3 reads TGTGCCAGCAGCCAAATTTCAGGGTTTGGGGCCAACGTCCTGACTTTC.

This chain joins TRBV6-5 and TRBJ1-6, with 7 bases that match TRBD1. V was pared by 5 bases and J by 5 bases, with 6 bases of the junction left unmatched. Germline CDR1 reads MNHEY; CDR2 reads SVGAGI. This CDR3 has 15 residues. The CDR3 nucleotides read TGTGCCAGCAGTAACACCGGGACAGATAATTCACCCCTCCACTTT. Amino acid sequence: CASSNTGTDNSPLHF.

This clone was counted between two and nine times. CDR3 protein: CASSFGLAKGETQYF. CDR3 DNA: TGTGCCAGCAGCTTTGGTTTAGCGAAGGGAGAGACCCAGTACTTC. The J gene is TRBJ2-5, the V gene TRBV11-3, with TRBD2 as a possible D gene (5 bases). Trimming cost V 3 bases and J 4 bases, with 15 bases left between them. This CDR3 is 15 amino acids long. CDR1 SGHNT and CDR2 YENEEA come from the germline V gene.

The chain has TRBV5-6 and TRBJ2-7; 7 nucleotides line up with TRBD2. This CDR3 is built from 12 residues. Germline CDR1 and CDR2: SGHDT and YYEEEE. J gave up 7 bases and V 0 bases, and 1 base lay outside the gene matches. The CDR3: CASSLGEGEQYF. As DNA, the CDR3 is TGTGCCAGCAGCTTGGGGGAGGGGGAGCAGTACTTC.

This clone was seen a few times. The rearrangement uses TRBV5-1 and TRBJ2-6; TRBD1 might be the D (5 bases). The germline V gene encodes CDR1 SGHRS and CDR2 YFSETQ. This CDR3 is 14 amino acids long. V dropped 4 bases and J dropped 2 bases, with 7 bases sitting between them. The CDR3 nucleotides are TGCGCCAGCAGCCAGGGCGCTGGGGCCAACGTCCTGACTTTC. Translation: CASSQGAGANVLTF.

This chain uses TRBV2 with TRBJ2-7; D possibly corresponds to TRBD1 (5 bases). V was pared by 4 bases and J by 3 bases, with 10 bases between. The germline V gene has CDR1 SNHLY and CDR2 FYNNEI. The CDR3 runs 13 residues. CDR3 nucleotide sequence: TGTGCCAGCAGTGGACAGATCGACTACGAGCAGTACTTC. Translation: CASSGQIDYEQYF.

The chain carries TRBV11-2 and TRBJ2-5; tentative D call: TRBD2 (7 bases). Germline loops: CDR1 SGHAT, CDR2 FQNNGV. Trimming took 10 bases from V and 4 from J, leaving 16 bases between them. The CDR3 is made up of 13 amino acids. CDR3 nucleotide sequence: TGTGCCACACTACGGGGGGCGGGAGAGACCCAGTACTTC. It encodes CATLRGAGETQYF. Looking up the rest from reference TRBV11-2 and TRBJ2-5 gives the full variable domain: EAGVAQSPRYKIIEKRQSVAFWCNPISGHATLYWYQQILGQGPKLLIQFQNNGVVDDSQLPKDRFSAERLKGVDSTLKIQPAKLEDSAVYLCATLRGAGETQYFGPGTRLLVL.

V and J are TRBV7-6 and TRBJ2-1; TRBD2 aligns across 12 bases. Germline loops: CDR1 SGHVS, CDR2 FNYEAQ. Trimming cost V 5 bases and J 10 bases; bases outside gene matches: 9. The CDR3 spans 15 residues. CDR3 bases: TGTGCCAGCAGCGTCACTAGCGGGGGGCCCGGGGAGCAGTTCTTC. Its translation: CASSVTSGGPGEQFF.

The CDR3 nucleotides read TGTGCCAGCAGCTTGGGGGCAGGGGGCTCCACCGGGGAGCTGTTTTTT. It is translated as CASSLGAGGSTGELFF. The chain couples TRBV5-8 to TRBJ2-2, with TRBD1 matching 8 bases. The CDR3 spans 16 residues. The J segment lost 4 bases and the V segment lost 0 bases, leaving 5 bases of the junction unmatched. Germline assignment: CDR1 SGHTS and CDR2 YDEGEE.

The gene calls are TRBV25-1 and TRBJ2-1; 9 bases match TRBD1. V was pared by 3 bases and J by 8 bases, with 5 bases of the junction left unmatched. This CDR3 is 14 amino acids long. Germline CDR1 and CDR2: MGHDK and SYGVNS. The CDR3 region has the DNA TGTGCCAGCAGTGAGGGGACAGGGTTGGATGAGCAGTTCTTC. Its protein product is CASSEGTGLDEQFF. The variable domain in full, completed from reference TRBV25-1 and TRBJ2-1, reads EADIYQTPRYLVIGTGKKITLECSQTMGHDKMYWYQQDPGMELHLIHYSYGVNSTEKGDLSSESTVSRIRTEHFPLTLESARPSHTSQYLCASSEGTGLDEQFFGPGTRLTVL.

The DNA for the CDR3 is TGTGCCAGCAGTTCGGACAGACTCTATGGCTACACCTTC. This codes for CASSSDRLYGYTF. The gene calls are TRBV5-5 and TRBJ1-2; D may be TRBD1 (6 bases). Trimming stripped 5 bases from V and 4 bases from J, with 12 bases between. Looked up from germline, CDR1 is SGHKS and CDR2 is YYEKEE (reference sequence). The CDR3 length is 13 residues. The full variable domain, rest sourced from reference TRBV5-5 and TRBJ1-2, is DAGVTQSPTHLIKTRGQQVTLRCSPISGHKSVSWYQQVLGQGPQFIFQYYEKEERGRGNFPDRFSARQFPNYSSELNVNALLLGDSALYLCASSSDRLYGYTFGSGTRLTVV.

In this sample, this clone turned up once. The chain combines TRBV21-1 with TRBJ2-3; the D call of TRBD2 is as the table states it, not checked on the DNA. TRBV21-1 is designated a pseudogene. The CDR3 loop spans 17 amino acids. CDR3 protein: CASSKERGAGGRDTQYF. The CDR3 DNA reads as TGTGCCAGCAGCAAAGAAAGGGGAGCGGGGGGGCGAGATACGCAGTATTTT.

The chain recombines TRBV7-2 with TRBJ1-5, with TRBD1 as a possible D gene (6 bases). Per the germline V gene, CDR1 is SGHTA and CDR2 is FQGNSA. Trimming pared 6 bases from V and 6 bases from J, leaving 15 bases between. The CDR3 has 14 amino acids. Here the CDR3 reads CASSLQGMGQPQHF. The CDR3 coding sequence is TGTGCCAGCAGTTTACAGGGTATGGGTCAGCCCCAGCATTTT. Using reference TRBV7-2 and TRBJ1-5 for the parts outside the CDR3, the full variable domain is GAGVSQSPSNKVTEKGKDVELRCDPISGHTALYWYRQSLGQGLEFLIYFQGNSAPDKSGLPSDRFSAERTGGSVSTLTIQRTQQEDSAVYLCASSLQGMGQPQHFGDGTRLSIL.

V gene TRBV2 combines with J gene TRBJ1-2; 8 positions match TRBD1. With 5 bases clipped from V and 0 bases from J, the junction kept 5 bases outside the gene matches. Germline-derived CDR1 and CDR2 are SNHLY and FYNNEI. This CDR3 contains 15 residues. Here the CDR3 reads CASSQGQGANYGYTF. CDR3 coding DNA: TGTGCCAGCAGTCAAGGACAGGGAGCTAACTATGGCTACACCTTC.

The V call is TRBV15, the J call TRBJ2-1; TRBD2 agrees at 9 bases. Germline trimming cut 2 bases from V and 3 bases from J; bases unmatched to any gene: 5. Germline V gene sequence: CDR1 LNHNV, CDR2 YYDKDF (reference sequence). The CDR3 is 16 amino acids. This CDR3 is CATSRLSGGLYNEQFF. Here the CDR3 DNA reads TGTGCCACCAGCAGACTTAGCGGGGGCCTCTACAATGAGCAGTTCTTC.

This sequence joins TRBV6-2 or TRBV6-3 and TRBJ2-7, with TRBD1 identical over 7 bases. Trimming removed 0 bases from V and 0 bases from J; junction bases left unmatched: 5. Germline V gene sequence: CDR1 MNHEY, CDR2 SVGEGT. This CDR3 comprises 16 residues. The CDR3 nucleotides are TGTGCCAGCAGTTACTCCGGGACAGAAAACTCCTACGAGCAGTACTTC. The encoded protein is CASSYSGTENSYEQYF.

This sequence joins TRBV9 and TRBJ2-3, with 13 positions matching TRBD2. The V segment lost 2 bases and the J segment 0 bases; nucleotides outside the gene matches: 6. Germline assignment: CDR1 SGDLS and CDR2 YYNGEE. The CDR3 spans 18 residues. The CDR3, as DNA: TGTGCCAGCAGCGTCGAGACTAGCGGGGGGCCTAGCACAGATACGCAGTATTTT. As protein: CASSVETSGGPSTDTQYF.

This chain links TRBV19 with TRBJ2-3, with 11 bases that match TRBD2. The germline CDR1 and CDR2 sequences are LNHDA and SQIVND (reference sequence). V lost 5 bases to trimming and J lost 5 bases; unmatched junction nucleotides: 6. The CDR3 is 15 residues long. The CDR3 bases are TGTGCCAGTAGTCCGTTAGCGGGGGGGGTAGATACGCAGTATTTT. It codes for CASSPLAGGVDTQYF.

The chain carries TRBV7-2 and TRBJ1-2; D ambiguous. The V end was cut by 5 bases, the J end by 4 bases, with 11 bases between. The CDR3 covers 13 residues. The germline V gene has CDR1 SGHTA and CDR2 FQGNSA. CDR3: CASSPGYLYGYTF. In DNA form, the CDR3 reads TGTGCCAGCAGCCCCGGGTACCTCTATGGCTACACCTTC.

This chain's CDR3 is CASSKTTHAYEQYF. CDR3 bases: TGTGCCAGCAGCAAGACTACCCATGCCTACGAGCAGTACTTC. The chain is built from TRBV21-1 and TRBJ2-7; the table's TRBD2 call for D was not verified on the DNA. TRBV21-1 has pseudogene status. CDR3 size: 14 residues.

Only one count was recorded for this clone. This chain links TRBV7-8 with TRBJ2-7; a possible D gene is TRBD1 (5 bases). This CDR3 spans 14 amino acids. V lost 5 bases, J lost 2 bases, and 13 bases lay in between. CDR1 is SGHVS, CDR2 FQNEAQ, per germline. CDR3 residues: CASSPGQGPYEQYF. The CDR3 DNA reads as TGTGCCAGCAGCCCGGGCCAGGGCCCCTACGAGCAGTACTTC.

This rearrangement joins TRBV18 to TRBJ1-2, with 7 bases aligning to TRBD1. This CDR3 contains 14 residues. V lost 3 bases to trimming and J lost 2 bases; unmatched junction nucleotides: 3. Germline loops: CDR1 KGHSH, CDR2 LQKENI. CDR3 coding DNA: TGTGCCAGCTCACCCCTACAGGGGAACTATGGCTACACCTTC. It codes for CASSPLQGNYGYTF.

The chain recombines TRBV7-6 with TRBJ2-1; 9 bases are shared with TRBD2. V gave up 1 base and J gave up 5 bases; unmatched junction bases: 6. The V gene's germline CDR1 is SGHVS and CDR2 FNYEAQ. This CDR3 is built from 16 residues. The DNA of the CDR3 is TGTGCCAGCAGCTTAGTCCCAGCGGGGGGAGACAATGAGCAGTTCTTC. It is translated as CASSLVPAGGDNEQFF.

The J gene is TRBJ2-7, the V gene TRBV6-4, with 10 bases identical to TRBD1. The length of the CDR3 is 16 residues. The J segment lost 5 bases and the V segment lost 6 bases, leaving 13 bases of the junction unmatched. Germline V gives CDR1 MRHNA, CDR2 SNTAGT. The CDR3 DNA reads as TGTGCCAGCAGGGAGCGACGGACAGGGGGTACGAACGAGCAGTACTTC. It is translated as CASRERRTGGTNEQYF.

This clone was recorded once. The chain has TRBV5-1 and TRBJ2-7; 8 positions match TRBD1. Germline CDR1 and CDR2: SGHRS and YFSETQ. CDR3 length: 17 residues. V lost 0 bases, J lost 2 bases, and 10 bases stayed unmatched. The CDR3 region has the DNA TGCGCCAGCAGCTTGGCCCCAGGACAGGGACTGGCCTACGAGCAGTACTTC. Amino acids: CASSLAPGQGLAYEQYF.

The rearrangement uses TRBV6-5 and TRBJ1-4; possibly TRBD1 for D (6 bases). V lost 0 bases and J 8 bases, leaving 13 bases between the germline ends. The CDR3 totals 15 residues. CDR1 and CDR2 (germline): MNHEY, SVGAGI. CDR3 nucleotides: TGTGCCAGCAGTTACTCGGGGGGGCGGGTCGAAAAACTGTTTTTT. Its protein is CASSYSGGRVEKLFF.

The chain uses TRBV5-1 and TRBJ2-5, with 8 bases lining up with TRBD2. CDR3 length: 14 residues. Germline loops: CDR1 SGHRS, CDR2 YFSETQ. V trimming: 3 bases; J trimming: 2 bases; junction bases outside the gene matches: 3. In DNA, the CDR3 is TGCGCCAGCAGCTCCGGGAGGGGGCAAGAGACCCAGTACTTC. This encodes CASSSGRGQETQYF.